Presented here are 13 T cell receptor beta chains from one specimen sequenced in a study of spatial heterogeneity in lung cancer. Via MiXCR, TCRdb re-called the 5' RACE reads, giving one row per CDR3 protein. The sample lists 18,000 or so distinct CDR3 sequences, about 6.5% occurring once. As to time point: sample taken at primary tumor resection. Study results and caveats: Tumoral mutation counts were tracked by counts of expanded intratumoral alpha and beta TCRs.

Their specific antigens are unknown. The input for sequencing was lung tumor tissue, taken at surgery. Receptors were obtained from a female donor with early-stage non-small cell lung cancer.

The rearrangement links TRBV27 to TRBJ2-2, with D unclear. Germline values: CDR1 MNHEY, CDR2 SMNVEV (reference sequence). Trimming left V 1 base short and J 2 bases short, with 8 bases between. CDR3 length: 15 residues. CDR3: CASSLWSANTGELFF. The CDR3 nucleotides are TGTGCCAGCAGTTTATGGTCGGCAAACACCGGGGAGCTGTTTTTT.

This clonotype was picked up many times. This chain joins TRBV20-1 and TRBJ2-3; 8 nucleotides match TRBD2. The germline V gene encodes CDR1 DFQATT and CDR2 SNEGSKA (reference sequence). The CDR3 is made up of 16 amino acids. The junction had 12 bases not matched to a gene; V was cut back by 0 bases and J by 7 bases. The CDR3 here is CSARDSGRGGRYTQYF. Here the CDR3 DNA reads TGCAGTGCTAGAGATTCTGGACGGGGGGGTCGATATACGCAGTATTTT.

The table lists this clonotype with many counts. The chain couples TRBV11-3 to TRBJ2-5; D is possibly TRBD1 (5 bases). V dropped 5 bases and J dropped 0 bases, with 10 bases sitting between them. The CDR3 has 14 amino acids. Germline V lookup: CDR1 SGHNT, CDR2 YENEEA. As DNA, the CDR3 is TGTGCCAGCAGCCTAGGGGCGGACCAAGAGACCCAGTACTTC. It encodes CASSLGADQETQYF.

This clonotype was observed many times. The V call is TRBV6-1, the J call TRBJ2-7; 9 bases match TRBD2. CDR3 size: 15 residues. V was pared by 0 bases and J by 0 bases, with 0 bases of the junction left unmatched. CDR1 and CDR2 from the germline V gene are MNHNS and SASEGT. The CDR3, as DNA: TGTGCCAGCAGTGAAGCTAGCGGGGGCTCCTACGAGCAGTACTTC. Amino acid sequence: CASSEASGGSYEQYF.

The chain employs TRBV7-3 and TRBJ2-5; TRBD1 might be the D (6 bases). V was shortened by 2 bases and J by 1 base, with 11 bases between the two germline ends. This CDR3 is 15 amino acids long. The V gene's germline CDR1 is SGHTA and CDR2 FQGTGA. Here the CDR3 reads CASSLQGTTQETQYF. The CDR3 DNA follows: TGTGCCAGCAGCTTACAGGGGACAACCCAAGAGACCCAGTACTTC.

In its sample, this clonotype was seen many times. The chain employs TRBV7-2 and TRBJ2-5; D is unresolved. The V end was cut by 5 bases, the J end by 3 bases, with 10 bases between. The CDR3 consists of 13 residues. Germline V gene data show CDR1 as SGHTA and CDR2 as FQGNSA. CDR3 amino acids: CASSGSQKETQYF. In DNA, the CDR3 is TGTGCCAGCAGCGGATCACAAAAAGAGACCCAGTACTTC.

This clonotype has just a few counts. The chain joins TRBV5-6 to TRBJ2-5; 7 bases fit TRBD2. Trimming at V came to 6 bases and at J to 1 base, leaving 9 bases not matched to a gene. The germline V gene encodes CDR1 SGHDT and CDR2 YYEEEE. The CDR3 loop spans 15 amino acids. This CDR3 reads CASTSLPSGQETQYF. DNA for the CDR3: TGTGCCAGCACCTCCCTCCCTAGCGGCCAAGAGACCCAGTACTTC.

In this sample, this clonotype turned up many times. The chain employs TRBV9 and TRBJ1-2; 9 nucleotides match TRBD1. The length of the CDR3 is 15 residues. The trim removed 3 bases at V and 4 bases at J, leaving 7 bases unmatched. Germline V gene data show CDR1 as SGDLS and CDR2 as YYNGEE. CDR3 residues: CASSAGDRVSYGYTF. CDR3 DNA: TGTGCCAGCAGCGCGGGGGACAGGGTCAGCTATGGCTACACCTTC.

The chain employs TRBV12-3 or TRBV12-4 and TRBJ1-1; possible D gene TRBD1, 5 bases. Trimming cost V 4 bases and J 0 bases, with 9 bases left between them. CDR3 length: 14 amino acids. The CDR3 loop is CASSSRVMNTEAFF. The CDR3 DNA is TGTGCCAGCAGTTCCAGGGTAATGAACACTGAAGCTTTCTTT.

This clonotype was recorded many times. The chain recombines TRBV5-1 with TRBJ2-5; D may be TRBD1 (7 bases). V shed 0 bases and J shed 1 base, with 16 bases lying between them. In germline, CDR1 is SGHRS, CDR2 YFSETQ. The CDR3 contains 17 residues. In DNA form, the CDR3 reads TGCGCCAGCAGCTTGGGGCCCCAGGGGGGCACCCAAGAGACCCAGTACTTC. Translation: CASSLGPQGGTQETQYF.

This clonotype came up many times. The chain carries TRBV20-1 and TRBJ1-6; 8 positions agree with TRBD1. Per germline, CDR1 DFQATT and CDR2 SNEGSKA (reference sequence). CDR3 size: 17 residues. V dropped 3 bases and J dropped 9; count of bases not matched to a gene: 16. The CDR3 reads CSASGAGGAPGSSPLHF. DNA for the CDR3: TGCAGTGCTAGTGGGGCAGGGGGCGCCCCGGGGAGTTCACCCCTCCACTTT.

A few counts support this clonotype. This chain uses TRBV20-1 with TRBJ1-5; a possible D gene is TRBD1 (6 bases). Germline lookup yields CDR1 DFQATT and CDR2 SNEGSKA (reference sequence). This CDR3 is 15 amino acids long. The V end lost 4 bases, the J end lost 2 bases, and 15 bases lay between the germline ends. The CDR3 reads CSATLWGPGNQPQHF. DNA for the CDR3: TGCAGTGCTACCCTCTGGGGGCCTGGCAATCAGCCCCAGCATTTT.

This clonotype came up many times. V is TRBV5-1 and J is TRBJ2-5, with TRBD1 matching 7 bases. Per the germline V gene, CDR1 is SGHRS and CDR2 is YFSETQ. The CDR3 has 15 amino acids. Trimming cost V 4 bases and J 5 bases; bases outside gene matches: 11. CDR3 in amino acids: CASSAPNRGAETQYF. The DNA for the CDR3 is TGCGCCAGCAGCGCCCCCAACAGGGGAGCGGAGACCCAGTACTTC.